These 15 T cell receptor beta chains came from one sample sequenced in a study of T cells expressing NK-cell markers. TCRdb re-called the 5' RACE reads and gives one entry per CDR3 protein, without DNA. This sample lists 300,000 or so distinct CDR3 sequences; its ten largest clones have 4% to 5%. The specimen sequenced was blood T cells: a sorted CD56 or NKG2C T cell subset, CD4+ or CD8+ T cells, or bulk PBMC T cells (not recorded which). Receptor source: a woman aged 18 to 75 in good health.

The V call is TRBV3-1, the J call TRBJ2-1. Looked up from germline, CDR1 is LGHDT and CDR2 is YNNKEL (reference sequence). The CDR3 spans 11 residues. The CDR3 here is CASSQMGEQFF.

This chain links TRBV20-1 with TRBJ1-3; TCRdb gives TRBD1 as the D gene, but with no DNA this cannot be confirmed. In germline, CDR1 is DFQATT, CDR2 SNEGSKA (reference sequence). The length of the CDR3 is 14 residues. The CDR3 loop is CSADRGQGGNTIYF.

The chain recombines TRBV29-1 with TRBJ2-5; the TRBD1 assignment by TCRdb is unverifiable without DNA. Germline CDR1 reads SQVTM; CDR2 reads ANQGSEA. The CDR3 spans 13 residues. CDR3 residues: CSVRDRVQETQYF.

This sequence joins TRBV7-9 and TRBJ1-4. The CDR3 runs to 15 residues. Germline values: CDR1 SEHNR, CDR2 FQNEAQ (reference sequence). The CDR3 reads CASTRNSPTNEKLFF.

The chain combines TRBV14 with TRBJ2-1; the TRBD1 assignment by TCRdb is unverifiable without DNA. The germline CDR1 and CDR2 sequences are SGHDN and FVKESK. The CDR3 runs 14 residues. The CDR3 is CASSQGTGGIEQFF.

The chain's CDR3 is CASSTGTGGSGNTIYF. V gene TRBV5-1 combines with J gene TRBJ1-3; TCRdb gives TRBD1 as the D gene, but with no DNA this cannot be confirmed. The length of the CDR3 is 16 residues. Germline V gene sequence: CDR1 SGHRS, CDR2 YFSETQ.

This chain joins TRBV29-1 and TRBJ1-1; the TCRdb call, TRBD1, lacks DNA for checking. The germline V gene encodes CDR1 SQVTM and CDR2 ANQGSEA. The CDR3 loop spans 13 amino acids. The CDR3 sequence: CSVEGTGNTEAFF.

The CDR3: CASSSPGVDTQYF. V gene TRBV10-2 combines with J gene TRBJ2-3; the D call of TRBD1 rests on TCRdb alone, since no DNA is present to check it. The CDR3 runs 13 residues. Germline values: CDR1 WSHSY, CDR2 SAAADI.

V is TRBV2 and J is TRBJ2-1; lacking DNA, the TRBD1 call made by TCRdb goes unchecked. Germline V gene lookup returns CDR1 SNHLY and CDR2 FYNNEI. This CDR3 has 14 residues. CDR3 residues: CASTRDRGIDEQFF.

The V and J genes are TRBV18 and TRBJ2-3; checking the TCRdb D call of TRBD2 is not possible without DNA. The length of the CDR3 is 15 residues. Germline V lookup: CDR1 KGHSH, CDR2 LQKENI. The CDR3 region is CASSPVAGTTDTQYF.

The J gene is TRBJ1-1, the V gene TRBV14; TCRdb outputs TRBD1, but without DNA this stays unchecked. CDR1 is SGHDN and CDR2 is FVKESK in the germline V gene. The CDR3 totals 14 residues. CDR3 region: CASSHRGRVTEAFF.

The chain uses TRBV12-3 or TRBV12-4 and TRBJ2-4; absent DNA, TCRdb's TRBD1 call cannot be checked. The CDR3 covers 18 residues. CDR3 sequence reads: CASSLFLGQGGMGNIQYF.

CDR3: CASSLAEERQFF. The rearrangement joins TRBV5-1 to TRBJ2-1; TCRdb reports TRBD2, a call that lacks DNA to check it against. The germline gives CDR1 SGHRS, CDR2 YFSETQ. CDR3 length equals 12 residues.

This chain uses TRBV14 with TRBJ1-6. The CDR3 spans 13 residues. Per the germline V gene, CDR1 is SGHDN and CDR2 is FVKESK. The CDR3 region is CASSQLIYSPLHF.

The chain joins TRBV7-2 to TRBJ2-3; TCRdb's assignment of TRBD2 cannot be checked, as there is no DNA. Germline V gene lookup returns CDR1 SGHTA and CDR2 FQGNSA. CDR3 length equals 14 residues. CDR3 loop: CASSPTSGPDTQYF.